The present entry profiles one T cell receptor beta chain with its context. What it binds is unknown. Germline lookup yields CDR1 SGHRS and CDR2 YFSETQ. The CDR3 runs 15 residues. The data belong to a study of CXCR3-negative and CXCR3-positive naive CD8 T cells. Study observations and caveats: The study found more hydrophobic TRB CDR3s in CXCR3-positive naive cells than in CXCR3-negative naive cells. Naive subsets were similarly diverse, while memory CD8+ repertoires were much less diverse.

Naive CD8+ T cells were CD45RO-CCR7+CD27+CD95-. TRB cDNA libraries were made by UMI-labeled 5' RACE. TCRdb reprocessed the 5' RACE reads and keeps a single row for each CDR3 protein, giving no DNA. This table lists 140,000 to 150,000 distinct CDR3 sequences. This chain uses TRBV5-1 with TRBJ2-7. This receptor was identified in a human donor in good health. Some clones in this sample may be carry-over from other donors' samples. Sequencing was performed on naive CXCR3+ CD8+ T cells from blood. Subset noted: CD45RO-CCR7+CD27+CD95- naive CD8+ T cells expressing CXCR3 (TNR3+). This chain's CDR3 is CASSSETDVVYEQYF.